The clone carrying this TCR beta chain was detected only a few times. The data were obtained in a study of blood T cell repertoires in COVID-19. The repertoire was sequenced with immunoSEQ multiplex PCR; TCRdb's copy has only in-frame clones and lacks some. Altogether about 170,000 clones are present, 70% to 90% being singletons, with the ten largest covering roughly 0.77%. Germline V lookup: CDR1 SGHTA, CDR2 FQGNSA. CDR3 length: 14 amino acids. V lost 1 base and J lost 4, with 10 bases in between. V usage is TRBV7-2 and J usage is TRBJ1-2, with D unresolved. The sequencing input was PBMCs or T cells enriched from blood (not recorded which). The clonotype originates from a woman aged 18-29 years who had recovered from COVID-19. Here the CDR3 DNA reads TGTGCCAGCAGCTTAGTTCCGTCGTCCTATGGCTACACCTTC. Translating gives CASSLVPSSYGYTF.